These 10 T cell receptor beta chains came from one sample sequenced in a study of OX40 agonist ivuxolimab in advanced cancers. The repertoire was sequenced with immunoSEQ multiplex PCR; TCRdb's copy has only in-frame clones and lacks some. The table has about 60,000 clones, about 86% seen once; the top ten hold roughly 4%. The source material was CD4+ or CD8+ T cells sorted from blood, sampled in a trial of the OX40 agonist ivuxolimab. These receptors were collected from an adult with an advanced solid tumor such as melanoma, head and neck, liver or kidney cancer.

The chain has TRBV7-2 and TRBJ2-1; no clear D gene. The germline V gene encodes CDR1 SGHTA and CDR2 FQGNSA. CDR3 length: 11 amino acids. The V end was cut by 5 bases, the J end by 4 bases, with 3 bases between. CDR3: CASSEYNEQFF. DNA for the CDR3: TGTGCCAGCAGCGAGTACAATGAGCAGTTCTTC.

The V gene is TRBV6-5, the J gene TRBJ2-5; D unclear. Germline loops: CDR1 MNHEY, CDR2 SVGAGI. The CDR3 consists of 13 residues. The V and J ends lost 2 bases and 5 bases respectively, with 9 bases between them. For the CDR3, the DNA is TGTGCCAGCAGTTACCTCTCCGGGGAGACCCAGTACTTC. This gives the protein CASSYLSGETQYF.

The chain couples TRBV27 to TRBJ2-5; 8 nucleotides align to TRBD2. CDR1 is MNHEY, CDR2 SMNVEV, per germline (reference sequence). V was clipped by 8 bases and J by 9 bases; unmatched bases: 17. The CDR3 has 15 amino acids. CDR3 in amino acids: CASSYSAGAVGAQYF. The CDR3 nucleotides read TGTGCCAGCTCCTATTCAGCGGGGGCCGTTGGGGCCCAGTACTTC.

The V and J genes are TRBV9 and TRBJ1-1; the D gene is possibly TRBD1 (5 bases). With 6 bases removed from V and 3 bases from J, the gap between germline ends came to 15 bases. Germline V CDR1 and CDR2: SGDLS, YYNGEE. CDR3 length: 14 amino acids. CDR3 protein: CASNLGLGDTEAFF. CDR3 coding DNA: TGTGCCAGCAACCTCGGATTAGGGGACACTGAAGCTTTCTTT.

The gene calls are TRBV10-3 and TRBJ2-1, with D perhaps matching TRBD1 (7 bases). CDR1 is ENHRY and CDR2 is SYGVKD in the germline V gene. V gave up 7 bases and J gave up 8 bases, with 9 bases separating them. The CDR3 length is 11 residues. CDR3 in DNA: TGTGCCATCACCAGGGGGGATGAGCAGTTCTTC. It yields the protein CAITRGDEQFF.

The V and J genes are TRBV2 and TRBJ1-3, with TRBD1 matching over 7 bases. CDR3 size: 15 residues. V shed 4 bases, J shed 2 bases, and the junction held 5 bases outside the gene matches. Germline CDR1 reads SNHLY; CDR2 reads FYNNEI. In nucleotides, the CDR3 is TGTGCCAGCAGTGGACAGGGTATCCCTGGAAACACCATATATTTT. Amino acids: CASSGQGIPGNTIYF.

The chain couples TRBV5-1 to TRBJ1-1; D gene unclear. Between the trimmed V and J ends, which lost 0 bases and 10 bases, there was a span of 13 bases. Germline V gives CDR1 SGHRS, CDR2 YFSETQ. The CDR3 consists of 13 residues. CDR3 nucleotide sequence: TGCGCCAGCAGCTTGGAGGAGGGAACGGTAGCTTTCTTT. Translating it yields CASSLEEGTVAFF. The full variable domain, with the rest looked up from reference TRBV5-1 and TRBJ1-1, is KAGVTQTPRYLIKTRGQQVTLSCSPISGHRSVSWYQQTPGQGLQFLFEYFSETQRNKGNFPGRFSGRQFSNSRSEMNVSTLELGDSALYLCASSLEEGTVAFFGQGTRLTVV.

The chain recombines TRBV5-4 with TRBJ2-3; the D gene is possibly TRBD1 (7 bases). This CDR3 is 14 amino acids long. CDR1 is SGHNT and CDR2 is YYREEE in the germline V gene (reference sequence). Trimming pared 5 bases from V and 0 bases from J, leaving 10 bases between. The CDR3 DNA is TGTGCCAGCAGGGAGGGGGCAAGCACAGATACGCAGTATTTT. Residues: CASREGASTDTQYF.

This chain links TRBV7-8 with TRBJ2-1; tentative D call: TRBD1 (6 bases). The CDR3 totals 15 residues. With 5 bases removed from V and 8 bases from J, the gap between germline ends came to 19 bases. CDR1 is SGHVS, CDR2 FQNEAQ, per germline. DNA of the CDR3: TGTGCCAGCAGCCAACGGGACAAGGGGCTGCATGAGCAGTTCTTC. It codes for CASSQRDKGLHEQFF. The full variable domain, in which reference TRBV7-8 and TRBJ2-1 provide the parts outside the CDR3, is GAGVSQSPRYKVAKRGQDVALRCDPISGHVSLFWYQQALGQGPEFLTYFQNEAQLDKSGLPSDRFFAERPEGSVSTLKIQRTQQEDSAVYLCASSQRDKGLHEQFFGPGTRLTVL.

The CDR3 DNA reads as TGTGCCAGCAGCTACTTCGGGACAACGACATCTCAGCCCCAGCATTTT. Translated: CASSYFGTTTSQPQHF. The rearrangement joins TRBV7-3 to TRBJ1-5; D is perhaps TRBD1 (6 bases). V dropped 4 bases and J dropped 6 bases, with 19 bases sitting between them. The CDR3 spans 16 residues. From germline, CDR1 is SGHTA and CDR2 FQGTGA. Combining the CDR3 with reference TRBV7-3 and TRBJ1-5 gives the whole variable domain GAGVSQTPSNKVTEKGKYVELRCDPISGHTALYWYRQSLGQGPEFLIYFQGTGAADDSGLPNDRFFAVRPEGSVSTLKIQRTERGDSAVYLCASSYFGTTTSQPQHFGDGTRLSIL.